This T cell receptor (beta chain) emerged from a study of T cells in Graves' hyperthyroidism and ophthalmopathy. The TCR beta CDR3 regions underwent amplification using RNA transcripts as the source. During a first-round RT-PCR of the TCR CDR3, the HTBI primer set was used. TCRdb reprocessed the multiplex PCR reads with MiXCR, giving one entry per CDR3 protein. The table records more than 350,000 distinct CDR3 sequences, 13% to 15% of them present only once. The CDR3 is 18 residues long. Looked up from germline, CDR1 is SGHTA and CDR2 is FQGTGA. Trimming at V came to 3 bases and at J to 0 bases, leaving 6 bases not matched to a gene. This clonotype was detected ten times or more.

The clonotype originates from a woman aged 60 to 75 with Graves' ophthalmopathy. The chain employs TRBV7-3 and TRBJ2-6; 9 bases fit TRBD1. Sequenced sample: blood. The CDR3 DNA is TGTGCCAGCAGCTTGGCCGGGACAGGGCACTCTGGGGCCAACGTCCTGACTTTC. It encodes CASSLAGTGHSGANVLTF.